This T cell receptor (beta chain) stems from a study of technical replicates of blood from a few donors (dated by TCRdb to the late 2010s). To note about this clone: Its binding antigen is unknown. Base-call qualities are not available, and no considerably larger clone is one nucleotide away.

CDR3 length: 16 amino acids, cysteine to phenylalanine. The DNA shown is the 48-base CDR3, in frame from base 1. Trimming costs V 5 bases and J 0 bases, and their ends lie 11 bases apart. In the germline V gene, CDR1 corresponds to SGHTA and CDR2 to FQGNSA. Library preparation employed the immunoSEQ multiplex PCR assay. As stored in TCRdb, this immuneACCESS dataset retains in-frame rearrangements with V and J assigned. A fraction of the clones does not appear; measured against another copy, unresolved V genes explain less than half of the discrepancy, and the remainder lacks a known reason. The sample table contains more than 60,000 clones; only one count was recorded for around nine tenths of them. Of the sample, about 5.5% falls within the top ten clones.

The source is a human donor in good health. Some clones in this sample may be carry-over from other donors' samples. The specimen was PBMCs. In this chain, TRBV7-2 is recombined with TRBJ1-6; the D gene cannot be resolved reliably. CDR3 protein: CASSNSESSYNSPLHF. The DNA sequence is as follows: TGTGCCAGCAGCAACAGTGAGAGCTCCTATAATTCACCCCTCCACTTT.